This is a list of T cell receptor beta chains from one sample in a study of blood T cells in healthy people across ages. TCRdb reprocessed the 5' RACE reads via MiXCR and lists one record per CDR3 protein. The repertoire consists of 1.5 million to 1.9 million distinct CDR3 sequences, with less than 45% occurring once and the leading ten covering about 3.8%. The sequenced material came from blood. The receptor set was obtained from a woman under 30 in good health. Both conserved end residues are part of each CDR3. A D gene is named only where the DNA matches it firmly. Size values are once, few and many counts, or a class for expanded clones, and some rows have none.

clone size	J gene	V gene	D gene	CDR3 protein
NA	TRBJ2-3	TRBV4-1	NA	CASSQVLVKHTQYF
few	TRBJ2-1	TRBV5-1	NA	CATGKGVPNNEQFF
few	TRBJ1-2	TRBV7-9	NA	CASSPRGGQDYTF
few	TRBJ1-2	TRBV4-3	TRBD1	CASSPGPTGKVDGYTF
NA	TRBJ2-2	TRBV7-3	TRBD1	CASSFTGASGELFF
NA	TRBJ1-1	TRBV6-1	NA	CALGHLNTEAFF
few	TRBJ1-3	TRBV7-2	NA	CASRPDTSGNTIYF
NA	TRBJ2-3	TRBV12-3/TRBV12-4	NA	CASSLVGGLTDTQYF
few	TRBJ2-3	TRBV7-2	TRBD2	CASSLILAGLQYF
few	TRBJ2-3	TRBV7-2	NA	CATQGITDTQYF
once	TRBJ2-1	TRBV7-6	NA	CTSSQLGYNEQFF
NA	TRBJ2-3	TRBV4-2	TRBD2	CASSQAAGGDRSDTQYF
NA	NA	TRBV20-1	TRBD2	CSAPVTSGRYETQYF
NA	TRBJ1-1	TRBV29-1	TRBD1	CSVEDPQGVMNTEAFF
NA	TRBJ2-7	TRBV27	TRBD1	CASALQGNIYEQYF
NA	NA	TRBV30	NA	CAWSTGPGVLYEQYF
few	TRBJ2-7	TRBV20-1	NA	CSAKYTYEQYF
NA	TRBJ1-2	TRBV9	NA	CASSVVGGSDGYTF
NA	TRBJ2-1	TRBV14	TRBD1	CASSQHGQEVFF
NA	TRBJ1-2	TRBV4-3	NA	CASSQDVSPLGYTF
NA	TRBJ2-1	TRBV20-1	TRBD1	CSANTGAYNEQFF
NA	TRBJ2-1	TRBV12-3/TRBV12-4	NA	CVSSLRKTYNEQFF
NA	TRBJ1-1	TRBV6-1	NA	CASGASSTEAFF
NA	TRBJ1-2	TRBV12-3/TRBV12-4	NA	CASSYRVSGYTF
NA	TRBJ1-5	TRBV7-2	NA	CASSLDRGLIGGNQPQHF
few	TRBJ1-1	TRBV13	NA	CASSLIRGQNTEAFF
NA	TRBJ1-4	TRBV4-3	NA	CASSQGEGRNEKLFF
NA	TRBJ2-3	TRBV4-3	NA	CASSQVATGFDTQYF
NA	TRBJ2-5	TRBV7-2	NA	CASSFTGYNEQYF
NA	TRBJ2-4	TRBV20-1	TRBD1	CSAMGQGNNEQYF
NA	TRBJ2-2	TRBV21-1	NA	CASSKLRDRNLNTGVLFF
NA	TRBJ2-1	TRBV4-1	NA	CASSQVRSSGDEQFF
NA	NA	TRBV5-1	NA	CASSLQGSGSYNEQYF